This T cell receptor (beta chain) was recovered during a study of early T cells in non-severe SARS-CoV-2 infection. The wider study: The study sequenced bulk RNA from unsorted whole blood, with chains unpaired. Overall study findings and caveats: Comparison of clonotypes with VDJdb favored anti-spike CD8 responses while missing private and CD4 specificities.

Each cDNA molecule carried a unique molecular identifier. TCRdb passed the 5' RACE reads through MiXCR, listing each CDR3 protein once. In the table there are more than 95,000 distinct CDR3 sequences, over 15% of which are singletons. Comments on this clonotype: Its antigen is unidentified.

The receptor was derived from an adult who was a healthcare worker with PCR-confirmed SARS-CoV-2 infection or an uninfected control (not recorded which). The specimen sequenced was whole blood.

Here the CDR3 reads CASSFRSGLAGVTYNEQFF. CDR3 nucleotides: TGTGCCAGCAGCTTTAGGTCGGGACTAGCGGGAGTAACCTACAATGAGCAGTTCTTC. The chain has TRBV7-9 and TRBJ2-1; 14 bases match TRBD2. The J segment lost 2 bases and the V segment lost 3 bases, leaving 9 bases of the junction unmatched. CDR3 size: 19 residues. In germline, CDR1 is SEHNR, CDR2 FQNEAQ (reference sequence).